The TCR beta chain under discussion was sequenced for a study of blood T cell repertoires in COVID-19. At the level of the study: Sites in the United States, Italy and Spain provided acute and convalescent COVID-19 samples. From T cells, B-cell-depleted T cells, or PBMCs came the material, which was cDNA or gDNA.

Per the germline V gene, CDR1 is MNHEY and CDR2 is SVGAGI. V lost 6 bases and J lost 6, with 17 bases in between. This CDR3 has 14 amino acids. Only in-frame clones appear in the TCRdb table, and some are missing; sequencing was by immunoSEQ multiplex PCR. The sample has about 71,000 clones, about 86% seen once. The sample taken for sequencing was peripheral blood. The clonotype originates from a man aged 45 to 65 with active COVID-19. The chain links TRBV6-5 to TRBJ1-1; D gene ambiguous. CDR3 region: CASSPPRRSAEAFF. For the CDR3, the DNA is TGTGCCAGCAGCCCCCCAAGGAGGAGTGCTGAAGCTTTCTTT.